A single sample is the source of the 14 T cell receptor beta chains below, sequenced in a study of shared clonotypes between healthy human individuals. Here immunoSEQ multiplex PCR was the method, and the copy in TCRdb shows in-frame clones only, minus some. This repertoire shows roughly 2.4 million clones, approximately 96% found once; its top ten account for roughly 0.13%. Sequences were obtained from naive CD4+ T cells sorted from blood. As for subset: CD45RA+ positively selected. These receptors were taken from a young man in good health.

The rearrangement uses TRBV4-3 and TRBJ2-5; 10 bases line up with TRBD1. V lost 4 bases to trimming and J lost 5 bases; unmatched junction nucleotides: 10. CDR1 is LGHNA, CDR2 YSLEER, per germline. This CDR3 contains 16 residues. CDR3 sequence: CASSPHETGGAETQYF. CDR3 bases: TGCGCCAGCAGCCCCCATGAGACAGGGGGCGCGGAGACCCAGTACTTC.

This clone was seen a handful of times. The CDR3 nucleotides are TGTGCCAGTAGTAAAGACAGAAATCAGCCCCAGCATTTT. As protein: CASSKDRNQPQHF. The chain recombines TRBV19 with TRBJ1-5; perhaps TRBD1 as D (5 bases). CDR1 LNHDA and CDR2 SQIVND come from the germline V gene (reference sequence). The V and J ends lost 4 bases and 4 bases respectively, with 8 bases between them. The CDR3 is 13 residues long. Drawing the rest from reference TRBV19 and TRBJ1-5, the complete variable domain is DGGITQSPKYLFRKEGQNVTLSCEQNLNHDAMYWYRQDPGQGLRLIYYSQIVNDFQKGDIAEGYSVSREKKESFPLTVTSAQKNPTAFYLCASSKDRNQPQHFGDGTRLSIL.

V is TRBV29-1 and J is TRBJ2-7, with 7 bases that match TRBD1. This CDR3 comprises 14 residues. Germline V gene data show CDR1 as SQVTM and CDR2 as ANQGSEA. Trimming cost V 4 bases and J 2 bases; bases outside gene matches: 8. The CDR3 DNA reads as TGCAGCGTTGGGCCGGGACAGTTAACCTACGAGCAGTACTTC. Its protein product is CSVGPGQLTYEQYF.

The chain combines TRBV6-1 with TRBJ2-7; no reliable D call. V was cut by 8 bases and J by 0 bases, with 14 bases left in between. The CDR3 runs 14 residues. Per the germline V gene, CDR1 is MNHNS and CDR2 is SASEGT. In DNA, the CDR3 is TGTGCCAGCGATAGGGCCCTCACCTCCTACGAGCAGTACTTC. Translation gives CASDRALTSYEQYF.

The chain joins TRBV5-1 to TRBJ1-1; D not certain. The V end was cut by 5 bases, the J end by 0 bases, with 5 bases between. This CDR3 region has 12 residues. Germline CDR1 SGHRS, CDR2 YFSETQ. The CDR3 region is CASRRVNTEAFF. The CDR3 DNA follows: TGCGCCAGCAGAAGGGTGAACACTGAAGCTTTCTTT.

This chain connects TRBV2 to TRBJ2-7, with 11 positions matching TRBD1. V shed 8 bases, J shed 6 bases, and the junction held 9 bases outside the gene matches. CDR3 length: 14 amino acids. The germline V gene has CDR1 SNHLY and CDR2 FYNNEI. CDR3 region: CASQPPGQGGEQYF. The CDR3 bases are TGTGCCAGCCAACCTCCGGGACAGGGGGGCGAGCAGTACTTC.

The J gene is TRBJ2-7, the V gene TRBV12-5; a possible D gene is TRBD1 (5 bases). The CDR3 length is 16 residues. The germline V gene encodes CDR1 LGHNT and CDR2 FRNRAP. Trimming removed 6 bases from V and 4 bases from J, with 22 bases in between. CDR3 nucleotide sequence: TGTGCTAGTGGCCTTGGTTTCGGCAGGGCCAGTTACGAGCAGTACTTC. This gives the protein CASGLGFGRASYEQYF. Complete variable domain (other parts from reference TRBV12-5 and TRBJ2-7): DARVTQTPRHKVTEMGQEVTMRCQPILGHNTVFWYRQTMMQGLELLAYFRNRAPLDDSGMPKDRFSAEMPDATLATLKIQPSEPRDSAVYFCASGLGFGRASYEQYFGPGTRLTVT.

In the case of this clone: Germline and junction disagree at one end, which may indicate a read error. The chain combines TRBV7-7 with TRBJ2-1; D might be TRBD2 (6 bases). The V gene's germline CDR1 is SSHAT and CDR2 FNYEAQ (reference sequence). There are 16 residues in the CDR3. The DNA of the CDR3 is TGTGCTAGCAGCCCTGGGCGGGGAAACTCCTACAATGAGCAGTTCTTC. It encodes CASSPGRGNSYNEQFF. Complete variable domain (other parts from reference TRBV7-7 and TRBJ2-1): GAGVSQSPRYKVTKRGQDVTLRCDPISSHATLYWYQQALGQGPEFLTYFNYEAQPDKSGLPSDRFSAERPEGSISTLTIQRTEQRDSAMYRCASSPGRGNSYNEQFFGPGTRLTVL.

This clone was seen a single time. The chain uses TRBV18 and TRBJ2-1; D is uncertain. Germline V gene sequence: CDR1 KGHSH, CDR2 LQKENI. The V end lost 2 bases, the J end lost 1 base, and 9 bases lay between the germline ends. This CDR3 is 15 amino acids long. In DNA, the CDR3 is TGTGCCAGCTCACCAGGGGTGCAGTCCTACAATGAGCAGTTCTTC. This encodes CASSPGVQSYNEQFF.

This clone was counted once. This chain joins TRBV10-2 and TRBJ1-2; D gene uncertain. This CDR3 spans 12 amino acids. Deletions cut 3 bases from V and 8 bases from J, with 10 bases between. Germline-derived CDR1 and CDR2 are WSHSY and SAAADI. CDR3 sequence (DNA): TGCGCCAGCAGTGACCCACAGAGAGGCTACACCTTC. This encodes CASSDPQRGYTF.

The J gene is TRBJ2-7, the V gene TRBV7-9; D possibly corresponds to TRBD1 (6 bases). Germline lookup yields CDR1 SEHNR and CDR2 FQNEAQ (reference sequence). This CDR3 has 13 amino acids. V was pared by 5 bases and J by 3 bases, with 11 bases between. The CDR3 loop reads CASSQTTGYEQYF. The DNA of the CDR3 is TGTGCCAGCAGCCAAACGACAGGCTACGAGCAGTACTTC.

This chain links TRBV11-2 with TRBJ2-3; 7 bases are shared with TRBD2. CDR3 length equals 15 residues. V lost 5 bases and J lost 3; bases outside the gene matches: 8. CDR1 is SGHAT and CDR2 is FQNNGV in the germline V gene. CDR3 sequence reads: CASSRRVGGTDTQYF. CDR3 bases: TGTGCCAGCAGCCGTCGTGTGGGAGGGACAGATACGCAGTATTTT.

The chain recombines TRBV5-1 with TRBJ2-6, with D perhaps TRBD1 (5 bases). With 6 bases removed from V and 1 base from J, the gap between germline ends came to 8 bases. This CDR3 has 14 amino acids. Per germline, CDR1 SGHRS and CDR2 YFSETQ. CDR3 coding DNA: TGCGCCAGCACGCCAGGGTCTGGGGCCAACGTCCTGACTTTC. Its translation is CASTPGSGANVLTF. Using reference TRBV5-1 and TRBJ2-6 for the parts outside the CDR3, the full variable domain is KAGVTQTPRYLIKTRGQQVTLSCSPISGHRSVSWYQQTPGQGLQFLFEYFSETQRNKGNFPGRFSGRQFSNSRSEMNVSTLELGDSALYLCASTPGSGANVLTFGAGSRLTVL.

This chain uses TRBV30 with TRBJ2-1; tentatively, D is TRBD2 (6 bases). In germline, CDR1 is GTSNPN, CDR2 SVGIG (reference sequence). This CDR3 has 15 residues. Trimming took off 0 bases at V and 6 bases at J, with 15 bases between the two ends. The CDR3 loop reads CAWSVYLRGTNEQFF. In DNA form, the CDR3 reads TGTGCCTGGAGTGTATACCTCCGGGGGACCAATGAGCAGTTCTTC.